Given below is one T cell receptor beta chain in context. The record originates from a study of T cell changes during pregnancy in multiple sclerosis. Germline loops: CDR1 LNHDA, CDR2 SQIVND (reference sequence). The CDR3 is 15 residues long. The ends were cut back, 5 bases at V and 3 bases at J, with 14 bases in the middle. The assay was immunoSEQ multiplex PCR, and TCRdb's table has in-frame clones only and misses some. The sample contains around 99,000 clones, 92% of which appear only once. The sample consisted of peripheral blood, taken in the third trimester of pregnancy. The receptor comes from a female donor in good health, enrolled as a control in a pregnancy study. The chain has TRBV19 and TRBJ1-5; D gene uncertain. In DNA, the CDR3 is TGTGCCAGTAGTGTGATCGACACTTACAATCAGCCCCAGCATTTT. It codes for CASSVIDTYNQPQHF.